A single sample is the source of the 17 T cell receptor beta chains below, sequenced in a study of T cells in Graves' hyperthyroidism and ophthalmopathy. RNA transcripts provided the source from which TCR beta CDR3 regions were amplified. TCR CDR3 underwent first-round RT-PCR with the HTBI primer set. In TCRdb, the multiplex PCR reads were re-called with MiXCR into one record per CDR3 protein. In the table there are about 400,000 distinct CDR3 sequences, about 13% of which are singletons. Source material: blood. These receptors were collected from a woman aged 18-29 years with Graves' hyperthyroidism.

The rearrangement links TRBV7-9 to TRBJ2-4; no clear D gene. Per germline, CDR1 SEHNR and CDR2 FQNEAQ (reference sequence). The V and J ends lost 1 base and 1 base respectively, with 14 bases between them. This CDR3 contains 17 residues. CDR3 sequence (DNA): TGTGCCAGCAGCTTAGTAGGGCTGAATAGTGCCAAAAACATTCAGTACTTC. Translation: CASSLVGLNSAKNIQYF. Using reference TRBV7-9 and TRBJ2-4 for the parts outside the CDR3, the full variable domain is DTGVSQNPRHKITKRGQNVTFRCDPISEHNRLYWYRQTLGQGPEFLTYFQNEAQLEKSRLLSDRFSAERPKGSFSTLEIQRTEQGDSAMYLCASSLVGLNSAKNIQYFGAGTRLSVL.

The sample holds many counts of this clonotype. Germline is not matched at one junction end, which may reflect a read error. This rearrangement joins TRBV5-1 to TRBJ1-4, with D unresolved. Germline CDR1 reads SGHRS; CDR2 reads YFSETQ. There are 14 residues in the CDR3. The DNA of the CDR3 is TGTGCCAGCAGCTTAGACCGCGGGAATGAAAAACTGTTTTTT. This translates into CASSLDRGNEKLFF.

This clonotype was seen ten or more times. This chain links TRBV12-3 or TRBV12-4 with TRBJ2-2; D unclear. V was pared by 6 bases and J by 2 bases, with 7 bases between. The CDR3 has 13 residues. This CDR3 is CASSHLNTGELFF. The CDR3 DNA reads TGTGCCAGCAGCCATTTAAACACCGGGGAGCTGTTTTTT.

The chain recombines TRBV4-2 with TRBJ2-7, with D uncertain. Germline CDR1 LGHNA, CDR2 YNFKEQ. The CDR3 length is 15 residues. V was clipped by 0 bases and J by 4 bases, with 13 bases between them. The CDR3 here is CASSQDGWKRYEQYF. CDR3 nucleotides: TGTGCCAGCAGCCAAGATGGCTGGAAACGGTACGAGCAGTACTTC.

The V call is TRBV13, the J call TRBJ1-2, with 10 bases that match TRBD1. Per the germline V gene, CDR1 is PRHDT and CDR2 is FYEKMQ (reference sequence). Germline trimming cut 5 bases from V and 7 bases from J; bases unmatched to any gene: 10. The CDR3 loop spans 15 amino acids. CDR3 sequence: CASSPGQGVVSGYTF. The CDR3 DNA reads as TGTGCCAGCAGCCCTGGACAGGGGGTCGTATCTGGCTACACCTTC. The full variable domain, with the rest looked up from reference TRBV13 and TRBJ1-2, is AAGVIQSPRHLIKEKRETATLKCYPIPRHDTVYWYQQGPGQDPQFLISFYEKMQSDKGSIPDRFSAQQFSDYHSELNMSSLELGDSALYFCASSPGQGVVSGYTFGSGTRLTVV.

V gene TRBV7-2 combines with J gene TRBJ1-3; D is ambiguous. CDR1 and CDR2 (germline): SGHTA, FQGNSA. V lost 6 bases to trimming and J lost 2 bases, with 14 bases between them. This CDR3 has 15 amino acids. CDR3 DNA: TGTGCCAGCAGAATCTCCCACTCAGCTGGAAACACCATATATTTT. Protein: CASRISHSAGNTIYF.

There are many counts of this clonotype. This chain's CDR3 is CASSPILEYNEQFF. CDR3 coding DNA: TGTGCCAGCAGTCCCATTCTAGAGTACAATGAGCAGTTCTTC. The rearrangement uses TRBV27 and TRBJ2-1, with D uncertain. The V end was cut by 5 bases, the J end by 4 bases, with 12 bases between. The CDR3 is 14 residues long. CDR1 MNHEY and CDR2 SMNVEV come from the germline V gene (reference sequence).

This clonotype has ten or more counts. The chain employs TRBV20-1 and TRBJ1-1; D is unclear. The CDR3 is 13 amino acids. Trimming cost V 5 bases and J 1 base, with 11 bases left between them. Germline loops: CDR1 DFQATT, CDR2 SNEGSKA (reference sequence). Written as DNA, the CDR3 is TGCAGTGCTCACGCTAGACCGAACACTGAAGCTTTCTTT. It specifies CSAHARPNTEAFF.

This clonotype was seen at least ten times. The chain combines TRBV6-2 or TRBV6-3 with TRBJ2-3; 13 bases match TRBD2. Germline V gene lookup returns CDR1 MNHEY and CDR2 SVGEGT. Trimming cost V 5 bases and J 3 bases; bases outside gene matches: 11. The CDR3 totals 18 residues. DNA for the CDR3: TGTGCCAGCAGTGTTGGACTAGCGGGAGATTTTCGGACAGATACGCAGTATTTT. It yields the protein CASSVGLAGDFRTDTQYF.

The sample holds many counts of this clonotype. This chain uses TRBV18 with TRBJ2-1; the match to TRBD2 covers 12 bases. The CDR3 extends over 19 amino acids. Germline V gene data show CDR1 as KGHSH and CDR2 as LQKENI. J was trimmed by 1 base and V by 2 bases; bases with no gene match: 9. DNA for the CDR3: TGTGCCAGCTCACCATTCTTGACTAGCGGGAGAATATCCTACAATGAGCAGTTCTTC. The encoded protein is CASSPFLTSGRISYNEQFF.

In its sample, this clonotype was seen many times. The genes are TRBV3-1 and TRBJ2-7, with D perhaps TRBD2 (6 bases). Trimming took 5 bases from V and 3 from J, leaving 8 bases between them. The CDR3 loop spans 12 amino acids. CDR1 and CDR2 from the germline V gene are LGHDT and YNNKEL (reference sequence). CDR3 in amino acids: CASSETSYEQYF. Written as DNA, the CDR3 is TGTGCCAGCAGCGAGACTAGCTACGAGCAGTACTTC.

The chain employs TRBV19 and TRBJ2-5; tentative D call: TRBD1 (6 bases). The CDR3 is 15 residues long. Between the trimmed V and J ends, which lost 5 bases and 2 bases, there was a span of 15 bases. Germline V gene lookup returns CDR1 LNHDA and CDR2 SQIVND (reference sequence). In nucleotides, the CDR3 is TGTGCCAGTAGTTCAACAGGGAGATCTCAAGAGACCCAGTACTTC. The encoded protein is CASSSTGRSQETQYF.

This clonotype turned up a few times. V is TRBV19 and J is TRBJ1-1; D possibly corresponds to TRBD1 (5 bases). The CDR3 is 15 residues long. From germline, CDR1 is LNHDA and CDR2 SQIVND (reference sequence). V shed 3 bases and J shed 0 bases, with 11 bases lying between them. The CDR3 bases are TGTGCCAGTAGTATGGACATCCAAGTGAACACTGAAGCTTTCTTT. This translates into CASSMDIQVNTEAFF.

The rearrangement uses TRBV19 and TRBJ1-2, with a weak D call TRBD1 (6 bases). This CDR3 comprises 14 residues. V dropped 4 bases and J dropped 4 bases, with 13 bases sitting between them. Germline V lookup: CDR1 LNHDA, CDR2 SQIVND (reference sequence). The DNA for the CDR3 is TGTGCCAGTAGTACCCTTCAGGGGATCTATGGCTACACCTTC. Protein sequence: CASSTLQGIYGYTF.

Many counts were recorded for this clonotype. The rearrangement links TRBV11-3 to TRBJ2-7, with D unclear. From germline, CDR1 is SGHNT and CDR2 YENEEA. V was cut by 5 bases and J by 6 bases, with 14 bases left in between. The CDR3 length is 13 residues. In nucleotides, the CDR3 is TGTGCCAGCAGCCGAGACGTTCGAGGCGAGCAGTACTTC. Translation gives CASSRDVRGEQYF.

This clonotype occurred a few times. The rearrangement uses TRBV3-1 and TRBJ2-1, with TRBD2 identical over 8 bases. Losses at the gene ends were 0 bases for V and 9 bases for J; bases not matched to a gene: 7. Germline lookup yields CDR1 LGHDT and CDR2 YNNKEL (reference sequence). The CDR3 is made up of 15 amino acids. CDR3 sequence (DNA): TGTGCCAGCAGCCAAGAAAGCCTAGCGGGTGGTGAGCAGTTCTTC. Amino acid sequence: CASSQESLAGGEQFF.

Concerning this clonotype: This may be a read error: a much more frequent sequence differs by one nucleotide. V is TRBV2 and J is TRBJ2-1; no reliable D call. The CDR3 contains 14 residues. Germline V gene lookup returns CDR1 SNHLY and CDR2 FYNNEI. V dropped 3 bases and J dropped 0 bases, with 6 bases sitting between them. The CDR3 spells CASSDLSSYNEQFF. In DNA, the CDR3 is TGTGCCAGCAGTGACCTCAGCTCCTACAATGAGCAGTTCTTC.